Each of the 6 T cell receptor beta chains below was sequenced from the same sample in a study of tumor and adjacent non-tumor tissue in lung cancer. TCRbeta libraries were built with three rounds of nested PCR, modified from ARM-PCR. MiXCR, applied by TCRdb to the multiplex PCR reads, yields one record per CDR3 protein. The repertoire has under 150,000 distinct CDR3 sequences, around 65% of them found once; the top ten carry approximately 18%. This sample's RNA came from whole unsorted tissue. Source material: lung tumor tissue. These receptors all stem from a man aged 55-75 years with small cell lung cancer.

For this clonotype: Sequence at one end of the junction differs from germline and may be a read error. The rearrangement joins TRBV29-1 to TRBJ2-7, with 7 bases that match TRBD2. CDR1 and CDR2 (germline): SQVTM, ANQGSEA. The CDR3 runs to 10 residues. The DNA for the CDR3 is TGCAGCGTTGGGACTAGGGAGCTGTACTTC. Translating gives CSVGTRELYF.

To note about this clonotype: Just one base apart from a much larger clone, this may be a read error. The rearrangement uses TRBV28 and TRBJ1-6; D unclear. The CDR3 covers 10 residues. Germline assignment: CDR1 MDHEN and CDR2 SYDVKM. CDR3 residues: CDSGGSPLHF. The CDR3 DNA is TGTGACAGCGGAGGTTCACCCCTCCACTTT.

The chain couples TRBV7-9 to TRBJ2-5; 10 bases map to TRBD2. Germline CDR1 and CDR2: SEHNR and FQNEAQ (reference sequence). This CDR3 spans 15 amino acids. V was clipped by 5 bases and J by 4 bases; unmatched bases: 7. The CDR3: CASSPSLAGVETQYF. The CDR3 coding sequence is TGTGCCAGCAGCCCCTCCCTAGCGGGAGTAGAGACCCAGTACTTC.

Comment on this clonotype: At one of its ends the junction is not consistent with the germline gene, which may arise from a read error. The V call is TRBV5-5, the J call TRBJ2-6; D is possibly TRBD1 (5 bases). CDR3 length: 14 amino acids. Germline V gene sequence: CDR1 SGHKS, CDR2 YYEKEE (reference sequence). The CDR3 nucleotides are TGTGCCAGCACCCTTTCGTCTGGGGCCAACGTCCTAACTTTC. Amino acids: CASTLSSGANVLTF.

The rearrangement links TRBV20-1 to TRBJ2-1; 7 bases line up with TRBD2. The CDR3 loop spans 15 amino acids. With 5 bases clipped from V and 8 bases from J, the junction kept 15 bases outside the gene matches. Germline values: CDR1 DFQATT, CDR2 SNEGSKA (reference sequence). The CDR3 DNA follows: TGCAGTGCTCACCTACTAGCGAGAGGGAGGGATGAGCAGTTCTTC. Translation gives CSAHLLARGRDEQFF.

Notes on this clonotype: Possible read error: a much larger clone is one base away. J is TRBJ2-5 and V is TRBV5-5; a possible D gene is TRBD2 (5 bases). CDR1 is SGHKS, CDR2 YYEKEE, per germline (reference sequence). The CDR3 covers 15 residues. The CDR3 DNA reads as TGTGCCAGCAGCACGCTCAAAATGGTTGGGGAGACCCAGTGCTTC. It encodes CASSTLKMVGETQCF.